This record covers a single T cell receptor (beta chain). Its specificity is not known. In germline, CDR1 is MNHEY, CDR2 SMNVEV (reference sequence). V lost 5 bases, J lost 13 bases, and 18 bases lay in between. The CDR3 has 13 residues. This specimen comes from a study of cytomegalovirus exposure and HLA in healthy donors. TCRdb keeps only in-frame clones here, not all; method: immunoSEQ multiplex PCR. The sample contains 250,000 to 350,000 clones, approximately 91% of which appear only once. Whole-study results and caveats: Among TCR beta chains, those listed as cytomegalovirus-associated numbered more than 150. A few chains tied to CMV proved CMV antigen-specific in vitro.

These donors were members of the 120-subject validation cohort, a group separate from the roughly 700-subject first cohort. The sequenced material came from PBMCs. The TCR originated in a man aged 30-40 years in good health and CMV-seronegative. V usage is TRBV27 and J usage is TRBJ2-1; TRBD1 is a possible D gene (6 bases). The CDR3 sequence is CASSLRTGFPQFF. The CDR3 DNA follows: TGTGCCAGCAGTCTCCGAACAGGGTTCCCACAGTTCTTC.